The 6 T cell receptor beta chains reported below all come from one sample, sequenced in a study of sequential checkpoint blockade in melanoma. Generated by immunoSEQ multiplex PCR, the TCRdb table keeps only in-frame clones and is missing some. The data show some 31,000 clones, about 86% seen once. Treatment denoted: randomized to nivolumab then ipilimumab (arm A) or the reverse (arm B). The source was CD8+ T cells sorted from blood (inferred from file names), collected from a patient given nivolumab and ipilimumab in sequence. The receptors were sampled from a human donor with melanoma.

The chain uses TRBV19 and TRBJ1-6, with a weak D call TRBD1 (6 bases). Germline CDR1 and CDR2: LNHDA and SQIVND (reference sequence). The CDR3 is 17 residues long. Deletions cut 5 bases from V and 0 bases from J, with 14 bases between. The CDR3 DNA is TGTGCCAGTAGTCCGCGGACAGAGAGCTCCTATAATTCACCCCTCCACTTT. It specifies CASSPRTESSYNSPLHF. The full variable domain, completed using reference TRBV19 and TRBJ1-6, is DGGITQSPKYLFRKEGQNVTLSCEQNLNHDAMYWYRQDPGQGLRLIYYSQIVNDFQKGDIAEGYSVSREKKESFPLTVTSAQKNPTAFYLCASSPRTESSYNSPLHFGNGTRLTVT.

The rearrangement joins TRBV7-8 to TRBJ2-5; the D gene is possibly TRBD2 (6 bases). The DNA end is more similar to TRBJ2-7, so the J call may be wrong. CDR3 length: 18 amino acids. Germline assignment: CDR1 SGHVS and CDR2 FQNEAQ. The CDR3 protein is CASSLALVGGDPYYEQYF. In nucleotides, the CDR3 is TGTGCCAGCAGCTTAGCGCTAGTCGGCGGGGACCCATACTACGAGCAGTACTTC.

J is TRBJ2-1 and V is TRBV28, with 8 bases matching TRBD2. The CDR3 totals 14 residues. Germline CDR1 and CDR2: MDHEN and SYDVKM. V shed 6 bases and J 5 bases; nucleotides not matched to a gene: 6. The CDR3 DNA is TGTGCCAGCAGCCTAGCGGGTCGGCACAATGAGCAGTTCTTC. As protein: CASSLAGRHNEQFF.

The genes are TRBV5-5 and TRBJ2-1, with TRBD2 as a possible D gene (5 bases). CDR3 length equals 15 residues. CDR1 SGHKS and CDR2 YYEKEE come from the germline V gene (reference sequence). V lost 1 base and J 5 bases, leaving 13 bases between the germline ends. The CDR3 DNA follows: TGTGCCAGCAGCTTGTTCATGTCCGGGAACAATGAGCAGTTCTTC. Its protein product is CASSLFMSGNNEQFF.

This clone has a count of ten or more. A junction end diverges from the germline sequence, so it may reflect a read error. In the same sample, other DNA sequences code for this CDR3. The rearrangement uses TRBV7-8 and TRBJ2-7; 10 bases line up with TRBD1. This CDR3 comprises 15 residues. The germline gives CDR1 SGHVS, CDR2 FQNEAQ. The CDR3 bases are TGCGCCAGCAGCCCTGGACAGGGGGAAGGGTACGAGCAGTACTTC. Encoded protein: CASSPGQGEGYEQYF.

V is TRBV4-1 and J is TRBJ1-1; D not certain. Trimming took 3 bases from V and 1 from J, leaving 12 bases between them. The V gene's germline CDR1 is MGHRA and CDR2 YSYEKL. The CDR3 runs to 15 residues. The CDR3 DNA sequence: TGCGCCAGCAGCCAGGCGGAAATCGGGAACACTGAAGCTTTCTTT. Translating it yields CASSQAEIGNTEAFF.